These 5 T cell receptor beta chains share one sample of origin, sequenced in a study of blood T cell repertoires in COVID-19. Sequencing was performed with immunoSEQ multiplex PCR; in TCRdb, only in-frame clones are kept and a portion is missing. Of roughly 250,000 clones detected, approximately 88% appear once; the ten largest clones hold about 3.4%. The sequenced sample was PBMCs or T cells enriched from blood (not recorded which). Receptors were obtained from a woman in her forties who had been exposed to COVID-19.

This clone came up once. The chain combines TRBV7-9 with TRBJ1-3, with D maybe TRBD1 (5 bases). This CDR3 is built from 15 residues. V was clipped by 10 bases and J by 3 bases, with 19 bases between them. Germline CDR1 SEHNR, CDR2 FQNEAQ (reference sequence). CDR3 sequence: CATWDWGDNGNTIYF. Written as DNA, the CDR3 is TGTGCCACCTGGGATTGGGGGGATAATGGAAACACCATATATTTT.

The rearrangement links TRBV29-1 to TRBJ2-2, with D perhaps matching TRBD2 (6 bases). Trimming cost V 5 bases and J 7 bases, with 20 bases left between them. The germline gives CDR1 SQVTM, CDR2 ANQGSEA. The CDR3 runs 15 residues. The DNA for the CDR3 is TGCAGCGTTAATCCTTCGGGCGGGGAAAGCGGGGAGCTGTTTTTT. Amino acid sequence: CSVNPSGGESGELFF.

This rearrangement joins TRBV7-2 to TRBJ2-5; 8 nucleotides line up with TRBD2. Germline V lookup: CDR1 SGHTA, CDR2 FQGNSA. There are 16 residues in the CDR3. The J segment lost 2 bases and the V segment lost 6 bases, leaving 11 bases of the junction unmatched. The CDR3 coding sequence is TGTGCCAGCAGGACATCTTCACTAGCGGCACAAGAGACCCAGTACTTC. Translation: CASRTSSLAAQETQYF. The complete variable domain, with remaining parts taken from reference TRBV7-2 and TRBJ2-5, reads GAGVSQSPSNKVTEKGKDVELRCDPISGHTALYWYRQSLGQGLEFLIYFQGNSAPDKSGLPSDRFSAERTGGSVSTLTIQRTQQEDSAVYLCASRTSSLAAQETQYFGPGTRLLVL.

The chain recombines TRBV7-2 with TRBJ2-1, with TRBD2 identical over 14 bases. Per germline, CDR1 SGHTA and CDR2 FQGNSA. The CDR3 is made up of 15 amino acids. V trimming: 1 base; J trimming: 8 bases; junction bases outside the gene matches: 1. The CDR3 reads CASSLGLAGGHEQFF. For the CDR3, the DNA is TGTGCCAGCAGCTTAGGACTAGCGGGAGGGCATGAGCAGTTCTTC. The variable domain in full, with the rest retrieved from reference TRBV7-2 and TRBJ2-1, is GAGVSQSPSNKVTEKGKDVELRCDPISGHTALYWYRQSLGQGLEFLIYFQGNSAPDKSGLPSDRFSAERTGGSVSTLTIQRTQQEDSAVYLCASSLGLAGGHEQFFGPGTRLTVL.

This chain connects TRBV12-5 to TRBJ2-1; 8 bases fit TRBD2. V dropped 0 bases and J dropped 7; count of bases not matched to a gene: 2. The germline V gene has CDR1 LGHNT and CDR2 FRNRAP. The CDR3 is made up of 14 amino acids. The CDR3 DNA follows: TGTGCTAGTGGTTTGGTTGTAGCGGGAAATGAGCAGTTCTTC. It translates to CASGLVVAGNEQFF.